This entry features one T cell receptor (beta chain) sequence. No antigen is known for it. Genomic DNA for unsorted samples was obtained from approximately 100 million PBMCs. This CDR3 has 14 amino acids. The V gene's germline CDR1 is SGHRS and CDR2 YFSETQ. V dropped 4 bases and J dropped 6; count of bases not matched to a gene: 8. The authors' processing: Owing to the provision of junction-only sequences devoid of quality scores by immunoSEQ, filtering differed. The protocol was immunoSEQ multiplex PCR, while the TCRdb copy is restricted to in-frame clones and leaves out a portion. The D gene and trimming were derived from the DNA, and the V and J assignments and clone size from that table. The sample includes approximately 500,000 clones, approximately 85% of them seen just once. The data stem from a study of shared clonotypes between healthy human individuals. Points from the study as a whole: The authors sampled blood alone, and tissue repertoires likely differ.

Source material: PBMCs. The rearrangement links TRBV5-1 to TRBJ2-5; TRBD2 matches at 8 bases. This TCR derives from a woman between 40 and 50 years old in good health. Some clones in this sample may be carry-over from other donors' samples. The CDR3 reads CASSPPGLEKTQYF. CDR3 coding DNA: TGCGCCAGCAGCCCTCCGGGACTAGAGAAGACCCAGTACTTC.